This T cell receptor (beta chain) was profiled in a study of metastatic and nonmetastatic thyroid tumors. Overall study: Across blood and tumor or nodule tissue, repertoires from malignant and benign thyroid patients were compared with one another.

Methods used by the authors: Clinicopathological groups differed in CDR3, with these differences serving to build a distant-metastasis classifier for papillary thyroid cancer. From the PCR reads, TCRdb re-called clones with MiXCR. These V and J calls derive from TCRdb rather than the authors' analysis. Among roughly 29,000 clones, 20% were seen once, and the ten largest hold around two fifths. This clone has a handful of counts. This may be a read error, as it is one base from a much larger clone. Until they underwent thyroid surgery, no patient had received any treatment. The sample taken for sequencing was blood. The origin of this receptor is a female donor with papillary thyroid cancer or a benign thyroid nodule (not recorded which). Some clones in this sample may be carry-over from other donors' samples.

CDR3 loop: CASIDGDTGELFF. In DNA form, the CDR3 reads TGTGCCAGCATCGACGGGGACACCGGGGAGCTGTTTTTT. The gene calls are TRBV2 and TRBJ2-2, with a weak D call TRBD2 (5 bases). CDR3 length: 13 residues. Germline lookup yields CDR1 SNHLY and CDR2 FYNNEI. Trimming shortened V by 7 bases and J by 3 bases, and 9 bases separated the two germline ends.